What follows describes a single T cell receptor beta chain. Its target is not known. This sample's RNA came from whole unsorted tissue. This non-tumor lung sample came from over 3 cm beyond the tumor edge. Newly diagnosed lung cancer patients had thoracic surgery in China, August–late 2014, without prior chemotherapy. The entry originates in a study of tumor and adjacent non-tumor tissue in lung cancer. General study results and limits: In normal lung, the top 100 clones were significantly more dominant than in tumor. Significantly higher TCR diversity was found in tumor than normal lung.

CDR3 length: 15 residues. CDR1 is DFQATT, CDR2 SNEGSKA, per germline (reference sequence). Trimming at V came to 3 bases and at J to 6 bases, leaving 7 bases not matched to a gene. TCRbeta libraries were built with three rounds of nested PCR, modified from ARM-PCR. MiXCR, applied by TCRdb to the multiplex PCR reads, yields one record per CDR3 protein. Of fewer than 55,000 distinct CDR3 sequences listed, roughly 60% are singletons. The receptor comes from a woman aged 35 to 49 with non-small cell lung cancer. The sample comprised distant non-tumor lung tissue. The chain uses TRBV20-1 and TRBJ2-1, with 11 positions matching TRBD1. The CDR3 loop is CSASGQGAMGNEQFF. Here the CDR3 DNA reads TGCAGTGCTAGTGGACAGGGGGCAATGGGCAATGAGCAGTTCTTC.